The 28 T cell receptor beta chains listed next were all sequenced from one sample in a study of cytomegalovirus exposure and HLA in healthy donors. The PCR made use of 60 Vbeta and 13 Jbeta primers. Repertoires were generated with immunoSEQ multiplex PCR, while TCRdb's copy carries only in-frame clones and drops some. Among roughly 200,000 clones, 79% were seen once, and the ten largest hold 4.4%. The sequenced material came from PBMCs. These receptors came from a woman in her twenties or thirties in good health and CMV-seropositive.

The V gene is TRBV6-1, the J gene TRBJ2-1; D is undetermined. V was pared by 4 bases and J by 7 bases, with 8 bases between. CDR1 and CDR2 (germline): MNHNS, SASEGT. CDR3 length: 12 residues. The CDR3 region has the DNA TGTGCCAGCAGTGGCCCGCAGAATGAGCAGTTCTTC. Amino acid sequence: CASSGPQNEQFF.

The chain couples TRBV2 to TRBJ1-2; D unclear. Germline loops: CDR1 SNHLY, CDR2 FYNNEI. The CDR3 sequence is 12 residues long. V lost 2 bases, J lost 6 bases, and 7 bases lay in between. The CDR3 DNA follows: TGTGCCAGCAGTGAATATCAGGATGGCTACACCTTC. This codes for CASSEYQDGYTF.

The V call is TRBV6-5, the J call TRBJ2-1; TRBD2 agrees at 8 bases. There are 13 residues in the CDR3. The J segment lost 8 bases and the V segment lost 4 bases, leaving 4 bases of the junction unmatched. Germline V lookup: CDR1 MNHEY, CDR2 SVGAGI. CDR3 sequence: CASSSGLGDEQFF. The CDR3 nucleotides read TGTGCCAGCAGTTCGGGACTAGGCGATGAGCAGTTCTTC.

A word on this clone: At one end the junction does not follow the germline gene, possibly because of a read error. This chain joins TRBV7-8 and TRBJ1-5, with 8 bases fitting TRBD1. CDR1 and CDR2 from the germline V gene are SGHVS and FQNEAQ. The CDR3 is 15 residues long. The CDR3 spells CASSSKAGGKQPQHF. DNA for the CDR3: TGTGCCAGCAGCTCGAAGGCAGGGGGCAAACAGCCCCAGCATTTT.

The V and J genes are TRBV18 and TRBJ1-1; 9 bases match TRBD1. Germline assignment: CDR1 KGHSH and CDR2 LQKENI. The CDR3 has 14 residues. J lost 5 bases, V lost 3 bases, and 4 bases had no gene match. The CDR3 nucleotides read TGTGCCAGCTCACCCCGGGACAGGGAAACTGAAGCTTTCTTT. It specifies CASSPRDRETEAFF.

The J gene is TRBJ1-2, the V gene TRBV7-9; 10 nucleotides line up with TRBD1. The CDR3 consists of 17 residues. Trimming took 8 bases from V and 3 from J; bases not matched to a gene: 15. The V gene's germline CDR1 is SEHNR and CDR2 FQNEAQ (reference sequence). In DNA form, the CDR3 reads TGTGCCAGCGGGATCAGGGGGACAGGGGAATGGGACTATGGCTACACCTTC. Protein: CASGIRGTGEWDYGYTF.

This sequence joins TRBV7-2 and TRBJ2-2, with TRBD2 matching over 7 bases. The CDR3 spans 16 residues. Trimming at V came to 5 bases and at J to 1 base, leaving 7 bases not matched to a gene. CDR1 is SGHTA and CDR2 is FQGNSA in the germline V gene. DNA for the CDR3: TGTGCCAGCAGCGAGGCCCCTAGCGGGAACACCGGGGAGCTGTTTTTT. Protein product: CASSEAPSGNTGELFF.

This clone was found once. V is TRBV6-5 and J is TRBJ1-1; TRBD1 matches 7 bases. The junction had 9 bases not matched to a gene; V was cut back by 2 bases and J by 3 bases. CDR1 is MNHEY and CDR2 is SVGAGI in the germline V gene. This CDR3 has 16 residues. In DNA, the CDR3 is TGTGCCAGCAGTTACGGTGTGAGGGGGCAGGACACTGAAGCTTTCTTT. It translates to CASSYGVRGQDTEAFF.

This chain uses TRBV15 with TRBJ1-3; a possible D gene is TRBD1 (6 bases). Germline CDR1 reads LNHNV; CDR2 reads YYDKDF (reference sequence). V was trimmed by 0 bases and J by 4 bases, leaving 25 bases between them. There are 20 residues in the CDR3. Written as DNA, the CDR3 is TGTGCCACCAGCAGAGATCGTATGGGCAGGGGCTCTCCTACAGGAAACACCATATATTTT. Its translation: CATSRDRMGRGSPTGNTIYF.

This clone was seen more than once but under ten times. V gene TRBV5-1 combines with J gene TRBJ2-3; no clear D gene. Germline V lookup: CDR1 SGHRS, CDR2 YFSETQ. The V and J ends lost 3 bases and 0 bases respectively, with 8 bases between them. The CDR3 spans 14 residues. CDR3: CASSYTPSTDTQYF. DNA of the CDR3: TGCGCCAGCAGCTATACTCCCAGCACAGATACGCAGTATTTT.

This chain uses TRBV7-6 with TRBJ1-3; D is uncertain. The CDR3 runs to 15 residues. CDR1 is SGHVS, CDR2 FNYEAQ, per germline. Deletions cut 4 bases from V and 0 bases from J, with 10 bases between. The CDR3 sequence: CASSSGRGSGNTIYF. The DNA for the CDR3 is TGTGCCAGCAGCTCAGGACGGGGCTCTGGAAACACCATATATTTT.

The gene calls are TRBV29-1 and TRBJ2-6; possibly TRBD2 for D (7 bases). The ends were cut back, 1 base at V and 4 bases at J, with 11 bases in the middle. CDR1 and CDR2 (germline): SQVTM, ANQGSEA. This CDR3 is built from 15 residues. The CDR3, as DNA: TGCAGCGTTGAAGGGGGGGGGCAAGGGGCCAACGTCCTGACTTTC. This encodes CSVEGGGQGANVLTF.

The V gene is TRBV28, the J gene TRBJ1-4, with D uncertain. The CDR3 extends over 14 amino acids. Germline-derived CDR1 and CDR2 are MDHEN and SYDVKM. V was trimmed by 6 bases and J by 4 bases, leaving 12 bases between them. CDR3 sequence (DNA): TGTGCCAGCAGAGAGTGGTCGGGTAATGAAAAACTGTTTTTT. This gives the protein CASREWSGNEKLFF.

The gene calls are TRBV9 and TRBJ1-1, with D unresolved. CDR3 length: 15 amino acids. The ends were cut back, 0 bases at V and 3 bases at J, with 12 bases in the middle. From germline, CDR1 is SGDLS and CDR2 YYNGEE. The CDR3 nucleotides are TGTGCCAGCAGCGTAGAAGGACTCGGGCACACTGAAGCTTTCTTT. Translation: CASSVEGLGHTEAFF.

The chain links TRBV7-2 to TRBJ1-4, with D perhaps matching TRBD1 (6 bases). CDR3 size: 15 residues. Germline CDR1 SGHTA, CDR2 FQGNSA. Trimming shortened V by 2 bases and J by 3 bases, and 10 bases separated the two germline ends. The CDR3 protein is CASSLSGQSNEKLFF. The CDR3, as DNA: TGTGCCAGCAGCTTATCCGGACAGTCTAATGAAAAACTGTTTTTT.

The rearrangement joins TRBV6-5 to TRBJ1-3; 7 nucleotides match TRBD1. Trimming at V came to 2 bases and at J to 0 bases, leaving 4 bases not matched to a gene. The CDR3 is 16 residues long. Germline-derived CDR1 and CDR2 are MNHEY and SVGAGI. The CDR3 DNA is TGTGCCAGCAGTTACAGGGGGCACCCCTCTGGAAACACCATATATTTT. Translated: CASSYRGHPSGNTIYF.

V usage is TRBV18 and J usage is TRBJ2-1, with 8 bases identical to TRBD2. This CDR3 region has 15 residues. The trim removed 1 base at V and 7 bases at J, leaving 6 bases unmatched. Per germline, CDR1 KGHSH and CDR2 LQKENI. The CDR3, as DNA: TGTGCCAGCTCACCACTAGCGGGGCACGGTAATGAGCAGTTCTTC. Translated, it gives CASSPLAGHGNEQFF.

V usage is TRBV4-3 and J usage is TRBJ2-1, with no clear D. The CDR3 runs 16 residues. Trimming cost V 0 bases and J 4 bases, with 13 bases left between them. CDR1 and CDR2 from the germline V gene are LGHNA and YSLEER. The CDR3 here is CASSQDWRGLYNEQFF. The CDR3 nucleotides read TGCGCCAGCAGCCAAGATTGGAGAGGTTTATACAATGAGCAGTTCTTC.

This chain uses TRBV5-1 with TRBJ1-4; no reliable D call. Trimming pared 0 bases from V and 7 bases from J, leaving 13 bases between. This CDR3 is built from 15 residues. Looked up from germline, CDR1 is SGHRS and CDR2 is YFSETQ. Here the CDR3 reads CASSLEPGIAEKLFF. The CDR3 DNA follows: TGCGCCAGCAGCTTGGAGCCGGGGATCGCTGAAAAACTGTTTTTT.

The chain recombines TRBV19 with TRBJ2-2; the match to TRBD2 covers 9 bases. V lost 3 bases and J lost 7; bases outside the gene matches: 6. The CDR3 extends over 15 amino acids. From germline, CDR1 is LNHDA and CDR2 SQIVND (reference sequence). The CDR3 DNA reads TGTGCCAGTAGTATTAGCGGGAGTCCGGACGGGGAGCTGTTTTTT. This codes for CASSISGSPDGELFF.

The rearrangement links TRBV9 to TRBJ2-7; 7 positions match TRBD1. V dropped 2 bases and J dropped 2; count of bases not matched to a gene: 4. There are 14 residues in the CDR3. Germline CDR1 reads SGDLS; CDR2 reads YYNGEE. CDR3 sequence: CASSVDQGAYEQYF. The CDR3 coding sequence is TGTGCCAGCAGCGTCGATCAGGGGGCCTACGAGCAGTACTTC.

The chain employs TRBV6-5 and TRBJ1-2; TRBD1 might be the D (6 bases). Germline CDR1 MNHEY, CDR2 SVGAGI. Trimming took off 0 bases at V and 6 bases at J, with 8 bases between the two ends. The CDR3 has 13 residues. The CDR3 spells CASSYSRGNGYTF. The CDR3 DNA follows: TGTGCCAGCAGTTACTCGAGGGGGAATGGCTACACCTTC.

Only a few counts were recorded for this clone. V and J are TRBV13 and TRBJ2-1, with 9 bases fitting TRBD1. Per the germline V gene, CDR1 is PRHDT and CDR2 is FYEKMQ (reference sequence). CDR3 length: 16 residues. The V gene end was trimmed by 2 bases and the J gene end by 3 bases; junction bases not matched to a gene: 5. CDR3 sequence reads: CASSLMGQGFYNEQFF. Written as DNA, the CDR3 is TGTGCCAGCAGCTTAATGGGACAGGGCTTCTACAATGAGCAGTTCTTC.

The chain links TRBV9 to TRBJ1-2; D unclear. The CDR3 spans 14 residues. Germline V gene data show CDR1 as SGDLS and CDR2 as YYNGEE. V was shortened by 3 bases and J by 8 bases, with 17 bases between the two germline ends. The CDR3 nucleotides read TGTGCCAGCAGCGCCGACCCCGTAACGGGGGGCTACACCTTC. It codes for CASSADPVTGGYTF.

The chain carries TRBV4-2 and TRBJ2-7, with 9 nucleotides matching TRBD2. The junction had 5 bases not matched to a gene; V was cut back by 4 bases and J by 4 bases. CDR1 LGHNA and CDR2 YNFKEQ come from the germline V gene. The CDR3 is 14 amino acids. As DNA, the CDR3 is TGTGCCAGCAGCCCGCGGGGGGGAGCTTACGAGCAGTACTTC. It encodes CASSPRGGAYEQYF.

V gene TRBV7-2 combines with J gene TRBJ2-7; tentative D call: TRBD2 (7 bases). Germline loops: CDR1 SGHTA, CDR2 FQGNSA. CDR3 length equals 13 residues. V was pared by 2 bases and J by 12 bases, with 17 bases between. The CDR3 DNA reads TGTGCCAGCAGCTTATTTGCGGGGGCTGAGGGGTACTTC. It specifies CASSLFAGAEGYF.

This chain links TRBV6-1 with TRBJ2-7; D remains unclear. This CDR3 is 13 amino acids long. Germline CDR1 MNHNS, CDR2 SASEGT. V was trimmed by 0 bases and J by 3 bases, leaving 6 bases between them. CDR3 nucleotide sequence: TGTGCCAGCAGTGAAGCGAACAGCTACGAGCAGTACTTC. This gives the protein CASSEANSYEQYF.

CDR3 protein: CASSTLGAYNEQFF. The CDR3 DNA follows: TGTGCCAGCAGCACATTAGGAGCCTACAATGAGCAGTTCTTC. The chain links TRBV6-5 to TRBJ2-1; D is undetermined. V was clipped by 6 bases and J by 2 bases, with 11 bases between them. The CDR3 is made up of 14 amino acids. Germline V CDR1 and CDR2: MNHEY, SVGAGI.